Shown below are 15 T cell receptor beta chains from a single sample sequenced in a study of T cells of healthy individuals. TCRdb redid the calling of the 5' RACE reads with MiXCR, one entry per CDR3 protein. This sample has some 69,000 distinct CDR3 sequences; 15% to 20% occur once, and the top ten carry around 5.1%. All receptors come from a human donor in good health.

This clonotype was seen repeatedly, ten times or more. The V and J genes are TRBV4-1 and TRBJ2-7, with TRBD2 matching 8 bases. Per germline, CDR1 MGHRA and CDR2 YSYEKL. The J segment lost 5 bases and the V segment lost 0 bases, leaving 9 bases of the junction unmatched. The CDR3 extends over 16 amino acids. CDR3 amino acids: CASSQDSGGGYDEQYF. CDR3 nucleotide sequence: TGCGCCAGCAGCCAAGACTCGGGGGGGGGGTACGACGAGCAGTACTTC.

This clonotype occurred many times. V is TRBV5-1 and J is TRBJ1-6; D ambiguous. CDR1 and CDR2 (germline): SGHRS, YFSETQ. The CDR3 covers 15 residues. V lost 0 bases and J lost 8, with 12 bases in between. The CDR3 region is CASSLALDGDSPLHF. CDR3 bases: TGCGCCAGCAGCTTGGCCCTGGACGGAGATTCACCCCTCCACTTT. Variable domain in full (rest from reference TRBV5-1 and TRBJ1-6): KAGVTQTPRYLIKTRGQQVTLSCSPISGHRSVSWYQQTPGQGLQFLFEYFSETQRNKGNFPGRFSGRQFSNSRSEMNVSTLELGDSALYLCASSLALDGDSPLHFGNGTRLTVT.

CDR3: CASSLGTGSFSGANVLTF. CDR3 sequence (DNA): TGTGCCAGCAGCTTAGGGACGGGATCGTTCTCCGGGGCCAACGTCCTGACTTTC. V and J are TRBV7-6 and TRBJ2-6; maybe TRBD2 (5 bases). Trimming pared 1 base from V and 4 bases from J, leaving 17 bases between. Per germline, CDR1 SGHVS and CDR2 FNYEAQ. The CDR3 is 18 residues long.

This clonotype was observed a few times. CDR3 region: CASTFIRGQTEAFF. CDR3 DNA sequence: TGCGCCAGCACCTTTATCCGGGGACAGACTGAAGCTTTCTTT. The chain employs TRBV5-1 and TRBJ1-1; TRBD1 aligns across 7 bases. The germline gives CDR1 SGHRS, CDR2 YFSETQ. This CDR3 spans 14 amino acids. Losses at the gene ends were 6 bases for V and 5 bases for J; bases not matched to a gene: 10.

This clonotype turned up a few times. The V call is TRBV7-3, the J call TRBJ1-2, with D possibly being TRBD1 (6 bases). The V gene lost 2 bases and the J gene lost 6 bases, with 16 bases spanning the gap. The CDR3 consists of 15 residues. Germline loops: CDR1 SGHTA, CDR2 FQGTGA. CDR3 amino acids: CASSLPEDRSNGYTF. The CDR3 coding sequence is TGTGCCAGCAGCTTACCAGAGGACAGATCAAATGGCTACACCTTC.

This clonotype was detected ten times or more. The V and J genes are TRBV20-1 and TRBJ1-1; D is perhaps TRBD1 (5 bases). The CDR3 runs 14 residues. Trimming took 2 bases from V and 4 from J, leaving 14 bases between them. CDR1 and CDR2 from the germline V gene are DFQATT and SNEGSKA (reference sequence). The CDR3 is CSARHSDTSTEAFF. Written as DNA, the CDR3 is TGCAGTGCTAGACACTCGGACACGAGCACTGAAGCTTTCTTT.

The chain employs TRBV12-3 or TRBV12-4 and TRBJ2-7; maybe TRBD2 (6 bases). The CDR3 is 14 amino acids. V was pared by 7 bases and J by 0 bases, with 13 bases between. CDR3 in DNA: TGTGCCAGCAAGGGTCGGGAGAGCTCCTACGAGCAGTACTTC. This translates into CASKGRESSYEQYF.

This clonotype has more than one count but fewer than ten. This chain joins TRBV20-1 and TRBJ2-1, with 7 bases aligning to TRBD2. The CDR3 covers 16 residues. Germline CDR1 DFQATT, CDR2 SNEGSKA (reference sequence). The V gene end was trimmed by 2 bases and the J gene end by 0 bases; junction bases not matched to a gene: 7. This CDR3 is CSARPKRDGSYNEQFF. The CDR3 DNA reads TGCAGTGCTAGACCCAAGCGGGACGGCTCCTACAATGAGCAGTTCTTC.

In this sample, this clonotype turned up many times. This rearrangement joins TRBV5-6 to TRBJ1-1, with a tentative D call TRBD1 (6 bases). The V and J ends lost 2 bases and 4 bases respectively, with 18 bases between them. Looked up from germline, CDR1 is SGHDT and CDR2 is YYEEEE. CDR3 length: 16 amino acids. The CDR3 loop reads CASSFRSFTGFTEAFF. For the CDR3, the DNA is TGTGCCAGCAGCTTTAGGTCATTCACAGGGTTCACTGAAGCTTTCTTT.

This clonotype has a count of ten or more. The chain uses TRBV4-3 and TRBJ2-1; D is unclear. Germline CDR1 is LGHNA and CDR2 is YSLEER. The CDR3 is made up of 18 amino acids. V lost 2 bases to trimming and J lost 8 bases, with 25 bases between them. This chain's CDR3 is CASSQNLRLPGGSDEQFF. In DNA form, the CDR3 reads TGCGCCAGCAGCCAAAACCTCCGGCTCCCGGGTGGATCTGATGAGCAGTTCTTC.

In its sample, this clonotype was seen many times. This chain uses TRBV6-2 or TRBV6-3 with TRBJ1-5; maybe TRBD1 (5 bases). Germline V lookup: CDR1 MNHEY, CDR2 SVGEGT. Trimming pared 4 bases from V and 4 bases from J, leaving 14 bases between. The CDR3 covers 15 residues. DNA of the CDR3: TGTGCCAGCAGTTTTGTGGGGGTCGGTAATCAGCCCCAGCATTTT. Protein sequence: CASSFVGVGNQPQHF.

This clonotype was seen a handful of times. The rearrangement uses TRBV27 and TRBJ1-2, with unresolved D. Trimming removed 3 bases from V and 4 bases from J, with 9 bases in between. The germline gives CDR1 MNHEY, CDR2 SMNVEV (reference sequence). The CDR3 runs 13 residues. The CDR3 region is CASSFAGLYGYTF. CDR3 DNA: TGTGCCAGCAGTTTCGCAGGCCTCTATGGCTACACCTTC.

This clonotype appeared many times. The chain joins TRBV4-1 to TRBJ2-2, with D possibly being TRBD1 (5 bases). From germline, CDR1 is MGHRA and CDR2 YSYEKL. The V end lost 0 bases, the J end lost 4 bases, and 6 bases lay between the germline ends. The CDR3 covers 14 residues. For the CDR3, the DNA is TGCGCCAGCAGCCAAGAAGGGGTCACCGGGGAGCTGTTTTTT. Its translation is CASSQEGVTGELFF.

This rearrangement joins TRBV6-2 or TRBV6-3 to TRBJ2-3, with TRBD2 matching over 10 bases. Looked up from germline, CDR1 is MNHEY and CDR2 is SVGEGT. V lost 2 bases, J lost 5 bases, and 4 bases stayed unmatched. CDR3 size: 15 residues. The CDR3 nucleotides are TGTGCCAGCAGTTACAGCGGGGGGGCCGTAGATACGCAGTATTTT. As protein: CASSYSGGAVDTQYF.

This clonotype was observed many times. The chain combines TRBV10-3 with TRBJ2-1, with TRBD2 matching over 12 bases. J lost 7 bases, V lost 4 bases, and 5 bases had no gene match. Germline V CDR1 and CDR2: ENHRY, SYGVKD. The CDR3 runs 15 residues. The CDR3 bases are TGTGCCATCAGTGGAACTAGCGGGGGGAATAATGAGCAGTTCTTC. It translates to CAISGTSGGNNEQFF.